Given below is one TCR beta chain in context. Its target is unknown. The PCR employed 60 Vbeta primers together with 13 Jbeta primers. Profiled with immunoSEQ multiplex PCR; TCRdb holds only in-frame clones, not every one. The sample shows some 180,000 clones, and less than 6.5% sits with its ten largest clones. The sample comes from a study of cytomegalovirus exposure and HLA in healthy donors. Whole-study results and caveats: Productive status was seen about 90% or about 30% of the time for most TCR beta V segments in an earlier analysis. The authors later found TCR association rates varying by HLA locus, with DRB1 most and HLA-C fewest.

V dropped 7 bases and J dropped 0 bases, with 17 bases sitting between them. CDR3 length equals 16 residues. CDR1 is SGHDT, CDR2 YYEEEE, per germline. Sequencing was carried out using PBMCs. The chain uses TRBV5-6 and TRBJ1-5, with a tentative D call TRBD1 (5 bases). The TCR was taken from a man aged 30 to 39 in good health and CMV-seronegative. The CDR3 sequence is CASGVGGSHSNQPQHF. CDR3 bases: TGTGCCAGCGGTGTCGGGGGTTCGCATAGCAATCAGCCCCAGCATTTT.